This T cell receptor beta chain was sequenced for a study of blood T cell repertoires in COVID-19. Germline CDR1 SGDLS, CDR2 YYNGEE. With 2 bases removed from V and 0 bases from J, the gap between germline ends came to 9 bases. CDR3 length equals 15 residues. Individuals aged roughly 18 to 100 years were recruited from around 22 US areas. Donors were grouped by their self-reported clinical history. In the original processing: It was from reference gene primer amplification that nucleated cell counts were estimated. Using immunoSEQ multiplex PCR, the repertoire was profiled, and TCRdb retains in-frame clones only, with some absent. The V and J calls and clone size are taken from that table; D and trimming were inferred from the DNA. In the table there are a few hundred thousand clones, about 90% of which are singletons.

V is TRBV9 and J is TRBJ2-1, with unresolved D. This sequence originates from a man aged 25 to 40 who had recovered from COVID-19. The sequenced sample consisted of PBMCs or T cells enriched from blood (not recorded which). The CDR3 DNA reads as TGTGCCAGCAGCGTTAGTCTAAGCTCCTACAATGAGCAGTTCTTC. This translates into CASSVSLSSYNEQFF.